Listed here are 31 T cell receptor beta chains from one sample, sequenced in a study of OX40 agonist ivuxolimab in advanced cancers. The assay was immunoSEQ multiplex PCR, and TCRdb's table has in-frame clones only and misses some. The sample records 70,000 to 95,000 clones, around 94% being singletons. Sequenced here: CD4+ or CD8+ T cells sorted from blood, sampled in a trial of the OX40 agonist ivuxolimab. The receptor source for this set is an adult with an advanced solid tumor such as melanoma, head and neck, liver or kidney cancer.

In DNA, the CDR3 is TGTGCCAGCAGCGGTCGAGAGGACTACAATGAGCAGTTCTTC. It specifies CASSGREDYNEQFF. This sequence joins TRBV9 and TRBJ2-1; no clear D. This CDR3 region has 14 residues. Germline lookup yields CDR1 SGDLS and CDR2 YYNGEE. V lost 3 bases, J lost 3 bases, and 10 bases lay in between.

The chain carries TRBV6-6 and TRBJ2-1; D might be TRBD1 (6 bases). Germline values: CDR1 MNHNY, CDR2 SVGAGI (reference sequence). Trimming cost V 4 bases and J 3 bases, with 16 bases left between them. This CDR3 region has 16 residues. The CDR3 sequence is CASSSYDRSFYNEQFF. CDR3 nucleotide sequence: TGTGCCAGCAGTTCCTATGACAGGAGTTTCTACAATGAGCAGTTCTTC.

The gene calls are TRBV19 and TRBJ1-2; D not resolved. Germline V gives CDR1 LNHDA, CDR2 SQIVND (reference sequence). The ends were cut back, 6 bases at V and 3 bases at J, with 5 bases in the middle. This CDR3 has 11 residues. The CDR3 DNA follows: TGTGCCAGTAGAGCAGACTATGGCTACACCTTC. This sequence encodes CASRADYGYTF.

The CDR3 sequence: CASSYRGNTGELFF. CDR3 sequence (DNA): TGTGCCAGCAGTTACAGGGGTAACACCGGGGAGCTGTTTTTT. The chain has TRBV6-5 and TRBJ2-2, with D maybe TRBD1 (5 bases). The V and J ends lost 2 bases and 2 bases respectively, with 6 bases between them. Germline V gives CDR1 MNHEY, CDR2 SVGAGI. The CDR3 spans 14 residues.

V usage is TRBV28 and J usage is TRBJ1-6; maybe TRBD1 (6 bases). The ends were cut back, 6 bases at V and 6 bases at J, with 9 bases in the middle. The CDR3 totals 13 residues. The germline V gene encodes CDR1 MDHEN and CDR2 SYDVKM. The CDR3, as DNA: TGTGCCAGCAGGCTGGACAGTAATTCACCCCTCCACTTT. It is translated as CASRLDSNSPLHF.

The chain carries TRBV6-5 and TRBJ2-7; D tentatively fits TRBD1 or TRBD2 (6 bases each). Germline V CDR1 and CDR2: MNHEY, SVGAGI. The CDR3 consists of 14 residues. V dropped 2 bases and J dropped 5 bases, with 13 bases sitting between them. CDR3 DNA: TGTGCCAGCAGTTACACGGGGGCTTCAAACGAGCAGTACTTC. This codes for CASSYTGASNEQYF.

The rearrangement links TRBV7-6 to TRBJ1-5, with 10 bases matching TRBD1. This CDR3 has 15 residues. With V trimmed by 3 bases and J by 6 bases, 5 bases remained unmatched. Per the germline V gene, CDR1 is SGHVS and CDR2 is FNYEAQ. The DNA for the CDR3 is TGTGCCAGCAGCTTCGGGACAGGGGCGGGTCAGCCCCAGCATTTT. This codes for CASSFGTGAGQPQHF.

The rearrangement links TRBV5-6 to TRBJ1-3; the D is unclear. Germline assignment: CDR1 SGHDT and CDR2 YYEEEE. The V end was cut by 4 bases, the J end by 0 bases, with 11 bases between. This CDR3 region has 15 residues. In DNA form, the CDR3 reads TGTGCCAGCAGCCGTTTACGGAACTCTGGAAACACCATATATTTT. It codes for CASSRLRNSGNTIYF.

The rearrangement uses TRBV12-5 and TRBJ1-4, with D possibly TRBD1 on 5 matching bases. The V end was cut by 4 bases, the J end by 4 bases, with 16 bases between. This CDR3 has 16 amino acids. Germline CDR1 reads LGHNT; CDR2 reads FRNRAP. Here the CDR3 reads CASGSPEGTGNEKLFF. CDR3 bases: TGTGCTAGTGGTTCCCCGGAGGGGACCGGTAATGAAAAACTGTTTTTT.

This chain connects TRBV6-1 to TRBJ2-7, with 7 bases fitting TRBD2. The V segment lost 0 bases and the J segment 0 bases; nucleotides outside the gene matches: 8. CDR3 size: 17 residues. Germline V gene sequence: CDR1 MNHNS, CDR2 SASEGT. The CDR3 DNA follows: TGTGCCAGCAGTGAAGCCCTCGTGGGCGGGGGCTCCTACGAGCAGTACTTC. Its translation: CASSEALVGGGSYEQYF.

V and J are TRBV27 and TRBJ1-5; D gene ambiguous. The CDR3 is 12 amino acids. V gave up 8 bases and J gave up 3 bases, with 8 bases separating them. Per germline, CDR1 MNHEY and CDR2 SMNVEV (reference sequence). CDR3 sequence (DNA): TGTGCCAGCGGCGGGGTCAATCAGCCCCAGCATTTT. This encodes CASGGVNQPQHF.

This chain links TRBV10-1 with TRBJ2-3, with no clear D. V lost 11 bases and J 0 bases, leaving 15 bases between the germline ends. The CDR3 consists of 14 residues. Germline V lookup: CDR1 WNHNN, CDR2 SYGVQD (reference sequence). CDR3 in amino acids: CASSDGLSTDTQYF. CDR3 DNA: TGCGCCTCCTCAGACGGGCTCAGCACAGATACGCAGTATTTT.

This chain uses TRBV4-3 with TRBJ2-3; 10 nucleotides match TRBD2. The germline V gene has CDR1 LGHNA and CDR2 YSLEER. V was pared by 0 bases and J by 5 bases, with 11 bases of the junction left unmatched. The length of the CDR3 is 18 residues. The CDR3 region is CASSQDFASGRVGDTQYF. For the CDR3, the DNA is TGCGCCAGCAGCCAAGATTTCGCGAGCGGGAGGGTCGGAGATACGCAGTATTTT.

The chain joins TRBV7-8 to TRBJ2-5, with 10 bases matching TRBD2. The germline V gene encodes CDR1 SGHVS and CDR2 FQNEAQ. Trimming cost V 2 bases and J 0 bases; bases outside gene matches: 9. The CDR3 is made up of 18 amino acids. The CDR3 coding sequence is TGTGCCAGCAGCTTACAGGCTAGCGGGGGAGCAAACCAAGAGACCCAGTACTTC. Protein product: CASSLQASGGANQETQYF.

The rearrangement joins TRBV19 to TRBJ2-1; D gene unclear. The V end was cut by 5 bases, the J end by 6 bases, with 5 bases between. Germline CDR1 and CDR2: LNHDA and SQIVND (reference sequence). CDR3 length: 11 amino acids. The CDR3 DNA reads TGTGCCAGTAGTCTTTCCAATGAGCAGTTCTTC. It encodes CASSLSNEQFF.

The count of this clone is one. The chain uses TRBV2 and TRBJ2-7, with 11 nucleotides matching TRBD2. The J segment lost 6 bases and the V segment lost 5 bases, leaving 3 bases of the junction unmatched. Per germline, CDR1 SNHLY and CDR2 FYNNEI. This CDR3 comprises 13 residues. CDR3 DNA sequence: TGTGCCAGCAGTCTAGCGGGGGGCCTCGAGCAGTACTTC. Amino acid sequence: CASSLAGGLEQYF.

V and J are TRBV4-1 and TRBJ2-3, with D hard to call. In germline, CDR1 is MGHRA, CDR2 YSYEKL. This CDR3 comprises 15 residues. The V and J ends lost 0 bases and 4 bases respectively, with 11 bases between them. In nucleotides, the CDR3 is TGCGCCAGCAGCCAAGAAGAAATTCCGGCAGATACGCAGTATTTT. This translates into CASSQEEIPADTQYF.

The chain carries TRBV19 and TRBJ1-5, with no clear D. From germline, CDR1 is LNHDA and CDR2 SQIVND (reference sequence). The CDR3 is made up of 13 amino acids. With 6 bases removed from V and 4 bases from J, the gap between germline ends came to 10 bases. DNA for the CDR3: TGTGCCAGTAGCCAAAACCTAAATCAGCCCCAGCATTTT. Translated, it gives CASSQNLNQPQHF.

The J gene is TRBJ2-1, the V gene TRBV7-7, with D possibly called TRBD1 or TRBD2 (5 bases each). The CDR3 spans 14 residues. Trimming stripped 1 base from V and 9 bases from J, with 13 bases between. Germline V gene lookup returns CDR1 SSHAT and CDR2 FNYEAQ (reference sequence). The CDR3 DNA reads TGTGCCAGCAGCTTAGGGGGGACGGAGTTTGAGCAGTTCTTC. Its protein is CASSLGGTEFEQFF.

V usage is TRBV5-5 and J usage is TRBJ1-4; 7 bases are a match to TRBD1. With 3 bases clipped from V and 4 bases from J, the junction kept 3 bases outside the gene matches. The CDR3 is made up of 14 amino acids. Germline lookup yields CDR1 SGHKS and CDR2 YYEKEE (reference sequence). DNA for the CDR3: TGTGCCAGCAGCTCGGACAGGCTTAATGAAAAACTGTTTTTT. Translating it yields CASSSDRLNEKLFF.

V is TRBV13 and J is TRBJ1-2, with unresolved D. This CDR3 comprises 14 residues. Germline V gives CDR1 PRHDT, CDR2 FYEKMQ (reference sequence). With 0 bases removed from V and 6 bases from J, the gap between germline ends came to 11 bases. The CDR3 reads CASSLGAAAHGYTF. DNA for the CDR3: TGTGCCAGCAGCTTAGGAGCGGCAGCCCATGGCTACACCTTC.

As DNA, the CDR3 is TGCAGCGTTGACGCAGGGGGAAACACCATATATTTT. Protein sequence: CSVDAGGNTIYF. The chain has TRBV29-1 and TRBJ1-3; D is possibly TRBD1 (5 bases). This CDR3 spans 12 amino acids. The germline V and J ends were trimmed by 3 bases and 4 bases, with 7 bases remaining between them. Germline V gene lookup returns CDR1 SQVTM and CDR2 ANQGSEA.

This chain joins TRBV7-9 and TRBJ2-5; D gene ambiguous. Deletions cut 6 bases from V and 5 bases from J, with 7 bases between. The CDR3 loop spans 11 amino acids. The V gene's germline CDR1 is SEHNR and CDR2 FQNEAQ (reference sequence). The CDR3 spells CASRALETQYF. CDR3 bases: TGTGCCAGCAGGGCCCTTGAGACCCAGTACTTC.

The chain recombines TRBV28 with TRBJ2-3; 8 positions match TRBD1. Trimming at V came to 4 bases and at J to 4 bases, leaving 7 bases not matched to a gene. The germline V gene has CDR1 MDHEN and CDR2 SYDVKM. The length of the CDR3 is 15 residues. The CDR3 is CASSSDRASADTQYF. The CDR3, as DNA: TGTGCCAGCAGTTCGGACAGGGCTAGCGCAGATACGCAGTATTTT.

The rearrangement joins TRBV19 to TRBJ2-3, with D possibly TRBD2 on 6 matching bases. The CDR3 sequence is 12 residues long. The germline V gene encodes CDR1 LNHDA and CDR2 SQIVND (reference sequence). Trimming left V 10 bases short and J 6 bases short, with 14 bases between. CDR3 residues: CATATGADTQYF. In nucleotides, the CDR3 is TGTGCCACCGCTACGGGAGCGGATACGCAGTATTTT.

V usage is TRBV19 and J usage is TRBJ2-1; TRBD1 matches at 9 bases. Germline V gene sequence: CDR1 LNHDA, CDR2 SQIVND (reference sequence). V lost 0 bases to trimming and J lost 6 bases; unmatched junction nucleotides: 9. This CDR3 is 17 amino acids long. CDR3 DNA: TGTGCCAGTAGTATAGATGACGGGACAGGGACACTCAATGAGCAGTTCTTC. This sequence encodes CASSIDDGTGTLNEQFF.

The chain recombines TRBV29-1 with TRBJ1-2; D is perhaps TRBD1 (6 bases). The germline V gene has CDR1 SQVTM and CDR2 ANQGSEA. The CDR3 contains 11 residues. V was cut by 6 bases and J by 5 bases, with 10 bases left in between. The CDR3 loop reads CSVDTGYGYTF. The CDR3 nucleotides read TGCAGCGTGGATACAGGGTATGGCTACACCTTC.

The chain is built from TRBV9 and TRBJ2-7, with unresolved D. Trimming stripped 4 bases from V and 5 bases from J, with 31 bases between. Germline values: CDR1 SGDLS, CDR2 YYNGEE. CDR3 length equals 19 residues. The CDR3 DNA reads TGTGCCAGCAGCCCCGGCATACCTAAGTACAGTGGCCCCCGGGACGAGCAGTACTTC. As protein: CASSPGIPKYSGPRDEQYF.

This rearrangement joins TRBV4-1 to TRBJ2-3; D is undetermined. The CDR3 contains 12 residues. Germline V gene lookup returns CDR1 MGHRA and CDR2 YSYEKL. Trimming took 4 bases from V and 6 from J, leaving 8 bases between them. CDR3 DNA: TGCGCCAGCAGCCCCGGGTTGGATACGCAGTATTTT. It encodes CASSPGLDTQYF.

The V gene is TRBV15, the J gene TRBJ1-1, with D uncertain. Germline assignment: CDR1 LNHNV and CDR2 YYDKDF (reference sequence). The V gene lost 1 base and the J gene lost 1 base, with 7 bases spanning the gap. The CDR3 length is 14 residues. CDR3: CATSRGQANTEAFF. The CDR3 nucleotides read TGTGCCACCAGCAGAGGTCAAGCGAACACTGAAGCTTTCTTT.

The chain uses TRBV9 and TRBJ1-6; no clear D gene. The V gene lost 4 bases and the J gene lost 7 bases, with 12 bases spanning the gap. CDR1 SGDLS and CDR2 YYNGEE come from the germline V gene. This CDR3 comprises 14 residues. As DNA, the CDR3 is TGTGCCAGCAGCCCCGGCGATTTAAATTCACCCCTCCACTTT. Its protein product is CASSPGDLNSPLHF.